This TCR beta chain comes out of a study of T cell responses to AZD1222 COVID-19 vaccine. Study-level points and caveats: Donors were mostly white British, more females; clonal diversity possibly underestimated.

A note on this clone: The antigen is not known.

Germline V gene data show CDR1 as GTSNPN and CDR2 as SVGIG (reference sequence). This CDR3 is built from 13 residues. The V end was cut by 2 bases, the J end by 8 bases, with 12 bases between. Method: immunoSEQ multiplex PCR; TCRdb's copy keeps in-frame clones and lacks some. The data show 100,000 to 150,000 clones, approximately 87% seen once. The rearrangement joins TRBV30 to TRBJ1-4; D is undetermined. This sequence was found in an adult in good health. The sample here was peripheral blood, taken on day 0 of AZD1222 vaccination. CDR3: CAWSLGRYEKLFF. CDR3 DNA sequence: TGTGCCTGGAGTTTGGGGAGGTACGAAAAACTGTTTTTT.